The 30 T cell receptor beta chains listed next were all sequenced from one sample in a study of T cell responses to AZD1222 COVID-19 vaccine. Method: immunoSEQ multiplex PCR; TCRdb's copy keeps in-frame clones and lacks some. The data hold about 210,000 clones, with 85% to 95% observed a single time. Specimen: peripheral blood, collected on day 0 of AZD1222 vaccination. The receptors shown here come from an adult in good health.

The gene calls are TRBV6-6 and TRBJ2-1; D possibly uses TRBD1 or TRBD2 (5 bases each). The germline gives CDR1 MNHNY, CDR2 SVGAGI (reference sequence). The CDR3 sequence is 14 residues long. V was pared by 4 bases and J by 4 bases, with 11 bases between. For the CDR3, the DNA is TGTGCCAGCAGTTTTGGGGGAGTATACAATGAGCAGTTCTTC. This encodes CASSFGGVYNEQFF.

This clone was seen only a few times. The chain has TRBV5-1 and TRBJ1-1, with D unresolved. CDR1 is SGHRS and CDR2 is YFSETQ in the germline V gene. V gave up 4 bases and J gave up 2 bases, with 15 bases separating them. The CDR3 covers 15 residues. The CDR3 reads CASSIIGPSNTEAFF. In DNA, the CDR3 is TGCGCCAGCAGCATAATAGGGCCCTCCAACACTGAAGCTTTCTTT.

This chain's CDR3 is CASREGGFNYGYTF. Here the CDR3 DNA reads TGTGCCAGCAGGGAGGGGGGCTTCAACTATGGCTACACCTTC. The chain combines TRBV6-5 with TRBJ1-2; D is possibly TRBD1 (6 bases). V shed 6 bases and J shed 2 bases, with 13 bases lying between them. The CDR3 has 14 amino acids. CDR1 is MNHEY, CDR2 SVGAGI, per germline.

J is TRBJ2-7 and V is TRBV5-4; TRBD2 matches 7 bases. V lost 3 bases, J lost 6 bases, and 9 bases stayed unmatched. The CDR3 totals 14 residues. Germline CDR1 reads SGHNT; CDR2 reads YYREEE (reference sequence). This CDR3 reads CASSSGTPGGEQYF. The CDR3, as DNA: TGTGCCAGCAGCTCTGGGACTCCGGGGGGCGAGCAGTACTTC.

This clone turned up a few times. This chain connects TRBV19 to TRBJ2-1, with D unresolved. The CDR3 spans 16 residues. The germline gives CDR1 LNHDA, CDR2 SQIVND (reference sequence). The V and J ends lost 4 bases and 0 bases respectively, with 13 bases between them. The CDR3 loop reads CASSTPELPSYNEQFF. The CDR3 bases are TGTGCCAGTAGTACTCCCGAGCTGCCCTCCTACAATGAGCAGTTCTTC.

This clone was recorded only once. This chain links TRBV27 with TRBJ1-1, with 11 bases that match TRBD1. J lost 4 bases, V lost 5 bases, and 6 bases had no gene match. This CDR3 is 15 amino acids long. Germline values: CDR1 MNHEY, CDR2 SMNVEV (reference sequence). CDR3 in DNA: TGTGCCAGCAGTCCCCTGGACAGGGGGCTCACTGAAGCTTTCTTT. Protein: CASSPLDRGLTEAFF.

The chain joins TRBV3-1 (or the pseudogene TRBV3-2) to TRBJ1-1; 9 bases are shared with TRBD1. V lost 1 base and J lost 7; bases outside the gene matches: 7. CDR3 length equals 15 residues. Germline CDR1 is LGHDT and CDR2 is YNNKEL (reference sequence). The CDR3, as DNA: TGTGCCAGCAGCCAAGTTGGACAGGGGACAGGTGAAGCTTTCTTT. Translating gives CASSQVGQGTGEAFF.

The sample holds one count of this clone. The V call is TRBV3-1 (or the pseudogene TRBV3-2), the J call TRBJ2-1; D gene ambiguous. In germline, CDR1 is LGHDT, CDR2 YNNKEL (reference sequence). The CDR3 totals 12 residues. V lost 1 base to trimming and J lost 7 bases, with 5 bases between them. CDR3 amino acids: CASSQAWNEQFF. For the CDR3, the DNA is TGTGCCAGCAGCCAAGCTTGGAATGAGCAGTTCTTC.

The CDR3 bases are TGTGCCAGCAGTCCGGGACACTTAGGGTACAATGAGCAGTTCTTC. Protein sequence: CASSPGHLGYNEQFF. The V call is TRBV6-2 or TRBV6-3, the J call TRBJ2-1; D possibly corresponds to TRBD1 (6 bases). Trimming cost V 5 bases and J 4 bases, with 15 bases left between them. Germline V CDR1 and CDR2: MNHEY, SVGEGT. CDR3 size: 15 residues.

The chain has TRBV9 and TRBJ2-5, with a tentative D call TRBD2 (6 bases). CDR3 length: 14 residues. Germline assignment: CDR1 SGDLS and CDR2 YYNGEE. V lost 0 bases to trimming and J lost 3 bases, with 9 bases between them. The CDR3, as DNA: TGTGCCAGCAGCGTAGGACCGGGAGAAGAGACCCAGTACTTC. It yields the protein CASSVGPGEETQYF.

This CDR3 reads CASRRTQRSSYNEQFF. The CDR3 region has the DNA TGTGCCAGCAGGCGGACTCAAAGGAGCTCCTACAATGAGCAGTTCTTC. This sequence joins TRBV28 and TRBJ2-1, with D possibly being TRBD2 (5 bases). Trimming left V 6 bases short and J 0 bases short, with 15 bases between. The CDR3 has 16 amino acids. Germline assignment: CDR1 MDHEN and CDR2 SYDVKM. The variable domain in full, completed from reference TRBV28 and TRBJ2-1, reads DVKVTQSSRYLVKRTGEKVFLECVQDMDHENMFWYRQDPGLGLRLIYFSYDVKMKEKGDIPEGYSVSREKKERFSLILESASTNQTSMYLCASRRTQRSSYNEQFFGPGTRLTVL.

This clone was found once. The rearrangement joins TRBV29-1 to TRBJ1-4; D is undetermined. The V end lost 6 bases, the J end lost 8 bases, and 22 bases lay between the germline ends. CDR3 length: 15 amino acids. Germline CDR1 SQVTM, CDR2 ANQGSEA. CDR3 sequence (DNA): TGCAGCGTGGTGGACCGGTCACGAAGTGGAGAAAAACTGTTTTTT. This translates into CSVVDRSRSGEKLFF.

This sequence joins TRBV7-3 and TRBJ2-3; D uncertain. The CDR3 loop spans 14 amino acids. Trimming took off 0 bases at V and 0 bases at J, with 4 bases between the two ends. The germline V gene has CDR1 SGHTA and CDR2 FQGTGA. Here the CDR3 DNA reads TGTGCCAGCAGCTTAACTGCTAGCACAGATACGCAGTATTTT. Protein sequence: CASSLTASTDTQYF.

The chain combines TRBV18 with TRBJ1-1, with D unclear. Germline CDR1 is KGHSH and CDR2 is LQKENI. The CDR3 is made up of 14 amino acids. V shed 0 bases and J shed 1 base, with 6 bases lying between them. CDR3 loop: CASSPPSANTEAFF. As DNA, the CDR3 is TGTGCCAGCTCACCACCCTCGGCGAACACTGAAGCTTTCTTT. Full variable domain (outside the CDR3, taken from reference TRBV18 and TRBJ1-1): NAGVMQNPRHLVRRRGQEARLRCSPMKGHSHVYWYRQLPEEGLKFMVYLQKENIIDESGMPKERFSAEFPKEGPSILRIQQVVRGDSAAYFCASSPPSANTEAFFGQGTRLTVV.

DNA for the CDR3: TGTGCCAGCAGTGACAGGATCACCAATCAGCCCCAGCATTTT. Its protein product is CASSDRITNQPQHF. The rearrangement uses TRBV6-1 and TRBJ1-5; D remains unclear. The CDR3 extends over 14 amino acids. Between the trimmed V and J ends, which lost 3 bases and 3 bases, there was a span of 9 bases. Germline CDR1 and CDR2: MNHNS and SASEGT.

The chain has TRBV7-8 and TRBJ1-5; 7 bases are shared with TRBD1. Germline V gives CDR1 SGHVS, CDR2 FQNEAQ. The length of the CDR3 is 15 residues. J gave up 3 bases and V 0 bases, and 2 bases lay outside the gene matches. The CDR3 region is CASSLAGGYNQPQHF. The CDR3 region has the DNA TGTGCCAGCAGCTTAGCAGGGGGCTACAATCAGCCCCAGCATTTT.

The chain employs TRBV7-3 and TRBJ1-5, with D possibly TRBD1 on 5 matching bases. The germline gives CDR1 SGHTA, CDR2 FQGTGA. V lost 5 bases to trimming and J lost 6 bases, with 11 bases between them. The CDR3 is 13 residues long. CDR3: CASSRGLGQPQHF. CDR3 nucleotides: TGTGCCAGCAGCAGGGGCCTAGGTCAGCCCCAGCATTTT.

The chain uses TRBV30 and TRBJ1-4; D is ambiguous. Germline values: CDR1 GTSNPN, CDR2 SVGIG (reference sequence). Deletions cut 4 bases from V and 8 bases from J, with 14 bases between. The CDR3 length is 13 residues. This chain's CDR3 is CAWTNSPREKLFF. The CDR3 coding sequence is TGTGCCTGGACCAACTCACCTAGGGAAAAACTGTTTTTT. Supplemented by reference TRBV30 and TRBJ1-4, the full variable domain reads SQTIHQWPATLVQPVGSPLSLECTVEGTSNPNLYWYRQAAGRGLQLLFYSVGIGQISSEVPQNLSASRPQDRQFILSSKKLLLSDSGFYLCAWTNSPREKLFFGSGTQLSVL.

In DNA, the CDR3 is TGTGCCAGCAGTTACAAGCTAGGCAACCTCAGGGCTAATGAAAAACTGTTTTTT. Translation gives CASSYKLGNLRANEKLFF. This chain links TRBV6-2 or TRBV6-3 with TRBJ1-4; maybe TRBD1 (5 bases). Per the germline V gene, CDR1 is MNHEY and CDR2 is SVGEGT. This CDR3 spans 18 amino acids. V gave up 2 bases and J gave up 3 bases, with 19 bases separating them.

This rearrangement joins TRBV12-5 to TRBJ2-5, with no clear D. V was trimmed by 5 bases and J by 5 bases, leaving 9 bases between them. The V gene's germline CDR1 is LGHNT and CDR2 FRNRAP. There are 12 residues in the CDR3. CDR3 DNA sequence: TGTGCTAGTGGTCCCGAATCTGAGACCCAGTACTTC. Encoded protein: CASGPESETQYF.

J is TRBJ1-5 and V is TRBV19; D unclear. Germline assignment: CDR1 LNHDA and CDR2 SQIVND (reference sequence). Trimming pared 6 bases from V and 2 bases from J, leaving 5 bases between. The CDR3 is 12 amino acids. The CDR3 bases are TGTGCCAGTAGGGACGGCAATCAGCCCCAGCATTTT. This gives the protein CASRDGNQPQHF. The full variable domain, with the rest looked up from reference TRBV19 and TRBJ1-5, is DGGITQSPKYLFRKEGQNVTLSCEQNLNHDAMYWYRQDPGQGLRLIYYSQIVNDFQKGDIAEGYSVSREKKESFPLTVTSAQKNPTAFYLCASRDGNQPQHFGDGTRLSIL.

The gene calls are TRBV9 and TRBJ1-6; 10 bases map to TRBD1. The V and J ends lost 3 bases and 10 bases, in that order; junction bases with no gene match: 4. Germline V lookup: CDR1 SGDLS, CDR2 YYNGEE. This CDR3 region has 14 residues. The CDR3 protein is CASSGRQGASPLHF. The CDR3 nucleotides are TGTGCCAGCAGCGGTCGACAGGGGGCATCACCCCTCCACTTT.

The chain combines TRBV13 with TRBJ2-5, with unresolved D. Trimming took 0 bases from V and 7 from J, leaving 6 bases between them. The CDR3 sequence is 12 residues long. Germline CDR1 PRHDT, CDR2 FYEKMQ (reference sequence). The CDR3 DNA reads TGTGCCAGCAGCTTAGGCGCAGGGACCCAGTACTTC. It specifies CASSLGAGTQYF.

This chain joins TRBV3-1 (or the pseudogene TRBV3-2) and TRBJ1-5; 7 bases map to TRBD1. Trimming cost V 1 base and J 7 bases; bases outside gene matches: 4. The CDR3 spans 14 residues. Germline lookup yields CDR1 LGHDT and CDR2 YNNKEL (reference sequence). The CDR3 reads CASSQGGQLQPQHF. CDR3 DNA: TGTGCCAGCAGCCAAGGGGGACAGTTGCAGCCCCAGCATTTT.

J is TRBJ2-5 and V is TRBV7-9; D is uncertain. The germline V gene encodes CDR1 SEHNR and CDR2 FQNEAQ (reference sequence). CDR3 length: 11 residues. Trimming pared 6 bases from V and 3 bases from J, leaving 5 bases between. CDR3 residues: CASRGKETQYF. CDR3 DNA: TGTGCCAGCAGGGGGAAAGAGACCCAGTACTTC.

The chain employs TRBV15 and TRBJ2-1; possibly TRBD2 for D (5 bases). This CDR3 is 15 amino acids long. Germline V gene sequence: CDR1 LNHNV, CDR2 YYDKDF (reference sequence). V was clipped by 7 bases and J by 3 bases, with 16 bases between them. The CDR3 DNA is TGTGCCACCACCAAGGGCCTAGCAATCTACAATGAGCAGTTCTTC. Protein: CATTKGLAIYNEQFF. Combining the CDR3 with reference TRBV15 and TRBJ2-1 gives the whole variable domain DAMVIQNPRYQVTQFGKPVTLSCSQTLNHNVMYWYQQKSSQAPKLLFHYYDKDFNNEADTPDNFQSRRPNTSFCFLDIRSPGLGDTAMYLCATTKGLAIYNEQFFGPGTRLTVL.

The CDR3 bases are TGTGCCAGCAGCGTAGATAGGGGAGGGAGGAATACGCAGTATTTT. Translation: CASSVDRGGRNTQYF. This chain uses TRBV9 with TRBJ2-3, with 7 bases identical to TRBD2. Germline trimming cut 0 bases from V and 7 bases from J; bases unmatched to any gene: 8. Germline CDR1 reads SGDLS; CDR2 reads YYNGEE. The CDR3 sequence is 15 residues long.

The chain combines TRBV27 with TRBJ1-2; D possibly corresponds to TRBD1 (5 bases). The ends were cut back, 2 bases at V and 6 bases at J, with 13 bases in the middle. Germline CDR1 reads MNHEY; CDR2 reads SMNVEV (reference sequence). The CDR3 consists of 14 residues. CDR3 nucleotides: TGTGCCAGCAGTTTACGGTCGGGAGGGGATGGCTACACCTTC. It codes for CASSLRSGGDGYTF.

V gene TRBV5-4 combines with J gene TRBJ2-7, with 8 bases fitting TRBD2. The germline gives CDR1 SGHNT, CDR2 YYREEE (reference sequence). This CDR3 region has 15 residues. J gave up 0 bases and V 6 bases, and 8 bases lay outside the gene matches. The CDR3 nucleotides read TGTGCCAGCAAGATACGGGGGGGAAACTCCTACGAGCAGTACTTC. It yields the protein CASKIRGGNSYEQYF.

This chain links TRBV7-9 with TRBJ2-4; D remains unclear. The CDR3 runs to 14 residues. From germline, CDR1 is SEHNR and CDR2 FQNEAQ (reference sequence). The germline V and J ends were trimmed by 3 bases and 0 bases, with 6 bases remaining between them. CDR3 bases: TGTGCCAGCAGCTTGGGGTTAGCCAAAAACATTCAGTACTTC. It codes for CASSLGLAKNIQYF.